A selection of T cell receptor beta chains follows, all from one sample in a study of T-cell reconstitution after alpha-beta-depleted transplantation in children. TCRdb reanalysed the PCR reads using MiXCR and keeps one entry per CDR3 protein. The top ten hold 30% of the sample, which has tens of thousands of distinct CDR3 sequences, approximately 6.1% seen once. Sequenced here: PBMCs, mostly from graft donor cells, sampled 60 days after TCRalphabeta/CD19-depleted stem cell transplant. The receptors shown here come from a female patient under 10 years old who had a stem cell transplant for aplastic anemia, so the T cells may come from the graft donor. Both conserved end residues are part of each CDR3. The D gene is left open where the match is weak. Some rows mark clone size as missing; the rest say once, few, many or name a class of expanded clone.

v_call,j_call,d_call,clone_size,cdr3_nt,cdr3_aa
TRBV7-8,TRBJ2-7,-,-,TGTGCCAGCAGCTTTACCCGACTCGAGCAGTACTTC,CASSFTRLEQYF
TRBV5-6,TRBJ2-4,-,many,TGTGCCAGCAGCCCTCCTTATTTAGCCAAAAACATTCAGTACTTC,CASSPPYLAKNIQYF
TRBV5-1,TRBJ2-2,-,-,TGCGCCAGCAGCTTGGGTGCGGCTGACACCGGGGAGCTGTTTTTT,CASSLGAADTGELFF
TRBV7-3,TRBJ1-1,-,few,TGTGCCAGCAGCTTAAAGGCGGGCACTGAAGCTTTCTTT,CASSLKAGTEAFF
TRBV28,TRBJ2-7,-,many,TGTGCCAGCAGCCCCTACCCCATGACAGGGAGGTATGAGCAGTACTTC,CASSPYPMTGRYEQYF
TRBV27,TRBJ2-7,-,-,TGTGCCAGCAGTTTAGGTGGGGAGCAGTACTTC,CASSLGGEQYF
TRBV20-1,TRBJ2-7,-,many,TGCAGTGCTGGGGGATCCTGGGACTACGAGCAGTACTTC,CSAGGSWDYEQYF
TRBV6-5,TRBJ2-1,TRBD2,many,TGTGCCAGCAGTTCCGGCGGGGGGGTCTACAATGAGCAGTTCTTC,CASSSGGGVYNEQFF
TRBV5-5,TRBJ1-1,-,many,TGTGCCAGCAGCTGGGCACAGTACACTGAAGCTTTCTTT,CASSWAQYTEAFF
TRBV18,TRBJ2-1,TRBD2,few,TGTGCCAGCTCACCCCGGACCGGGACTAGCGGGGCGGGTGAGCAGTTCTTC,CASSPRTGTSGAGEQFF
TRBV11-2,TRBJ2-5,-,-,TGTGCCAGCAGTCGACGATTGGGGGAGACCCAGTACTTC,CASSRRLGETQYF
TRBV5-6,TRBJ2-3,TRBD2,many,TGTGCCAGCAGCGCTAGCGGGCGGCGGTCAGCAGATACGCAGTATTTT,CASSASGRRSADTQYF
TRBV5-4,TRBJ2-7,TRBD2,many,TGTGCCAGCAGCTTGACTAGCGGGAGGGCCAGCGAGCAGTACTTC,CASSLTSGRASEQYF
TRBV20-1,TRBJ2-3,-,many,TGCAGTGCTAGACAGCTTTTCACAGATACGCAGTATTTT,CSARQLFTDTQYF
TRBV30,TRBJ2-6,TRBD1,many,TGTGCCTGGACAGGGGGCTCTGGGGCCAACGTCCTGACTTTC,CAWTGGSGANVLTF
TRBV7-2,TRBJ2-2,TRBD2,medium-sized,TGTGCCAGCAGCTCCGTCAGCGGGGGGGCAAGGGAGCTGTTTTTT,CASSSVSGGARELFF
TRBV30,TRBJ1-4,-,-,TGTGCCTGGAGTGGACAGTTACGTAATGAAAAACTGTTTTTT,CAWSGQLRNEKLFF
TRBV7-8,TRBJ2-5,-,large,TGTGCCAGCAAGTTAGGGGGTCAAGAGACCCAGTACTTC,CASKLGGQETQYF
TRBV20-1,TRBJ2-7,-,many,TGCAGTGCTAGAGAAGACCTCCACGGCTACGAGCAGTACTTC,CSAREDLHGYEQYF
TRBV20-1,TRBJ2-1,TRBD2,many,TGCAGTGCTAGCCGGATTTTCAGCGGGAGGGCCGTTCACAATGAGCAGTTCTTC,CSASRIFSGRAVHNEQFF
TRBV7-9,TRBJ1-2,-,many,TGTGCCAGCAGCCCGAGAGGGCGGCAGGGCGGAGGCTACACCTTC,CASSPRGRQGGGYTF
TRBV15,TRBJ2-7,-,many,TGTGCCACCAGCAGAGATCAGGGCTACGAGCAGTACTTC,CATSRDQGYEQYF
TRBV29-1,TRBJ2-1,-,medium-sized,TGCAGCGTCCCTACCACCGCAACAAATGAGCAGTTCTTC,CSVPTTATNEQFF
TRBV15,TRBJ2-3,-,many,TGTGCCACCAGCGGTAACCGGGGCCGGGGCACAGATACGCAGTATTTT,CATSGNRGRGTDTQYF
TRBV7-9,TRBJ2-4,-,many,TGTGCCAGCAGCTTTGTCGATTCCAGGGCCAAAAACATTCAGTACTTC,CASSFVDSRAKNIQYF
TRBV21-1,TRBJ2-3,-,few,TGTGCCAGCAGCATATACCGGGACAGGGAGTTTACAGATACGCAGTATTTT,CASSIYRDREFTDTQYF
TRBV11-2,TRBJ2-7,-,many,TGTGCCAGCAGCTTGCCGGGCTACGAGCAGTACTTC,CASSLPGYEQYF
TRBV9,TRBJ2-3,-,many,TGTGCCAGCAGCGCCGGGACAAGCCTGAGCACAGATACGCAGTATTTT,CASSAGTSLSTDTQYF
TRBV29-1,TRBJ1-2,TRBD1,medium-sized,TGCAGCGTTGGACAAACCGACAGGGATCCGGATGGCTACACCTTC,CSVGQTDRDPDGYTF
TRBV7-2,TRBJ2-7,-,many,TGTGCCAGCAGCTTAGGCGTCTTGCTCTACGAGCAGTACTTC,CASSLGVLLYEQYF
TRBV20-1,TRBJ1-1,-,many,TGCAGTGCTAGAGATCATAGGGTAGTAGGGACAATGAACACTGAAGCTTTCTTT,CSARDHRVVGTMNTEAFF
TRBV5-1,TRBJ2-7,-,many,TGCGCCAGCAGCTTGCCCGACCACTACGAGCAGTACTTC,CASSLPDHYEQYF
TRBV19,TRBJ2-5,-,-,TGTGCCAGTAGATCCTCCAGGCTAGGGGAGACCCAGTACTTC,CASRSSRLGETQYF
TRBV29-1,TRBJ2-5,-,many,TGCAGCGTTGTAGGGCAGGGGCGGGAGACCCAGTACTTC,CSVVGQGRETQYF
TRBV5-1,TRBJ2-3,-,many,TGCGCCACCAGACAGGAAAGTAATACGCAGTATTTT,CATRQESNTQYF
TRBV30,TRBJ1-5,-,-,TGTGCCTGGAGTGTGGGTAGTACCCGCGGTCAGCCCCAGCATTTT,CAWSVGSTRGQPQHF
TRBV5-4,TRBJ2-5,-,few,TGTGCCAGCAGCTTGGCTTTTGGAGAGACCCAGTACTTC,CASSLAFGETQYF
TRBV5-1,TRBJ2-2,-,many,TGCGCCAGCAGCTTGGAAGCGGTTAACACCGGGGAGCTGTTTTTT,CASSLEAVNTGELFF
TRBV29-1,TRBJ2-5,-,many,TGCAGCGTTGTTGCGGATCAAGAGACCCAGTACTTC,CSVVADQETQYF
TRBV20-1,TRBJ1-1,-,many,TGCAGTGCTAAGGGGGGGAGGGAAACTGAAGCTTTCTTT,CSAKGGRETEAFF
TRBV21-1,TRBJ2-7,-,-,TGTGCCAGCCGGGTAGGTCACAGATGGAATGAGCAGTACTTC,CASRVGHRWNEQYF
TRBV27,TRBJ2-3,-,many,TGTGCCAGCAGTTTAGGAGACAGGAGCACAGATACGCAGTATTTT,CASSLGDRSTDTQYF
TRBV9,TRBJ2-1,-,many,TGTGCCAGCAGCTTGGGACTTCTGTACAATGAGCAGTTCTTC,CASSLGLLYNEQFF
TRBV6-1,TRBJ2-2,-,many,TGTGCCAGCAGTGTTACGGGGTACACCGGGGAGCTGTTTTTT,CASSVTGYTGELFF
TRBV10-2,TRBJ2-2,-,many,TGCGCCAGCACTCGAGGGACCGGGGAGCTGTTTTTT,CASTRGTGELFF
TRBV4-1,TRBJ1-3,-,-,TGCGCCAGCAGCCAGCCTCTCGGGACGCTTAGGGGCACCATATATTTT,CASSQPLGTLRGTIYF